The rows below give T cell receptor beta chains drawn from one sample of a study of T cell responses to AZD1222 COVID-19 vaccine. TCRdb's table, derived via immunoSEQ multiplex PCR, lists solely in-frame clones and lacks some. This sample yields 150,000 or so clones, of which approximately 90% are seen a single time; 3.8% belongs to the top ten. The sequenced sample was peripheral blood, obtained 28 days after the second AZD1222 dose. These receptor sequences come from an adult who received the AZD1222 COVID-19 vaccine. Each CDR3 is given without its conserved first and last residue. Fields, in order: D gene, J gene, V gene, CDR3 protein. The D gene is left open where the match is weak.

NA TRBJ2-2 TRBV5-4 ASSPAVNRDTGELF
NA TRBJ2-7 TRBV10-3 AISEGPGAPYEQY
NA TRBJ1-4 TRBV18 ASSPDRILNEKLF
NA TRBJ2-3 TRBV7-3 ASSSPHTDTQY
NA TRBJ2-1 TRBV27 ASSPGRGIGNEQF
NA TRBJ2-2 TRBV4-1 ASSPPNRELF
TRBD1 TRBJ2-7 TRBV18 ASSPTGGSYEQY
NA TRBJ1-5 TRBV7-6 ASSPSGLSNQPQH
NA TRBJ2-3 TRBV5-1 ASSWKGRTDTQY
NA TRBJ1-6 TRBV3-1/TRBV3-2 ASSQGVGANNSPLH
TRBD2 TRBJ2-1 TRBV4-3 ASSTQSGRVTYNEQF
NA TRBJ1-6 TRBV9 ASNRDSGEPLH
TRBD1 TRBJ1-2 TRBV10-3 AISQGTGGSAVFGYT
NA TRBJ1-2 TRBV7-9 ASSLALQGSYGYT
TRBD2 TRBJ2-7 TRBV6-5 ASSPAGGPYEQY
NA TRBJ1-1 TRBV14 ASSLYRDTEAF
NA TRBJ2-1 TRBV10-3 AISESGRGNEQF
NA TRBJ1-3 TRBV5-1 ASSSGQTAGNTIY
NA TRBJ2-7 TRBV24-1 ATSDPPGRIVSYEQY
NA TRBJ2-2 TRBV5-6 ATQAGRTGELF
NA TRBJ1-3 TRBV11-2 ASSLVRGHPRDTIY
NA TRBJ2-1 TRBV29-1 SVSGRSNEQF
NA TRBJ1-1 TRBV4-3 ASSHLGVGYEAF
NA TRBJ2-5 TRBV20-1 SASPVRGTDQETQY
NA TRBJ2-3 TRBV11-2 ASSTRQGTDTQY
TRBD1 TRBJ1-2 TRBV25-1 ASSATGGVGYT
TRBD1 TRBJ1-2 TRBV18 ASSPRTGESGYT
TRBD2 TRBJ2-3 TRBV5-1 ASSLRASGGTDTQY
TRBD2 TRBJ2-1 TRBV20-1 SASVAGGPNEQF
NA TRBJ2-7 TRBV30 AWDRVAVYEQY
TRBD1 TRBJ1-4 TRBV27 ASSSAGTGSEKLF
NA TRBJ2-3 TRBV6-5 ASSRLAPHDTQY
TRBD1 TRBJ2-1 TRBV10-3 AIMSGTGGYSEQF
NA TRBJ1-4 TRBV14 ASSPRTGLNEKLF
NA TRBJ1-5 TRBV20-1 SVYSNQPQH
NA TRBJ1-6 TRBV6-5 ASSYTNSPLH
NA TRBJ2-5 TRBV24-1 ATSDFGQGREKETQY
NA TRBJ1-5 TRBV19 ASSLQGTNQPQH
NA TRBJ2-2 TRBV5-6 ASSLEGWVSTGELF
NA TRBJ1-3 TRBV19 ASSTQGSGNTIY
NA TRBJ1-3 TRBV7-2 ASSLAGPGNTIY
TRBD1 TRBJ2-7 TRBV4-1 ASSPGGGQGTYEQY
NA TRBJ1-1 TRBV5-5 ASSQNTEAF
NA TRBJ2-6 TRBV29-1 SVEGLGSNLGSGANVLT
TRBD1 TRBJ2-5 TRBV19 ASSIGDRPGQETQY
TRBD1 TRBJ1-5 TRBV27 ASSYHRGNQPQH
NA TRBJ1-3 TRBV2 ASSEQGRGNTIY
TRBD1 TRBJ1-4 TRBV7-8 ASSARRGQTNEKLF
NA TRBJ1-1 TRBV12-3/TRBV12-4 ASSFAGNTEAF
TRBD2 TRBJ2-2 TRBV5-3 ARSFPPAGEGAGELF
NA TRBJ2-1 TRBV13 ASSPQVALNEQF
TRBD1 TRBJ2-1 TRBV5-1 ASSAGQGSFSYNEQF
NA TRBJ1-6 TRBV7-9 ASSLSDSNSPLH